These 18 T cell receptor beta chains share one sample of origin, sequenced in a study of human T cells and chemical hapten exposure. Indicated time point: patch test 1, 2 weeks after DPC sensitization. Indicated treatment: therapeutic diphenylcyclopropenone sensitization with weekly scalp DPC. TCRdb reprocessed the RACE reads via MiXCR and lists one record per CDR3 protein. Here the sample spans some 340,000 distinct CDR3 sequences, roughly 6.9% being singletons. The source material was whole blood, sampled in connection with sensitization to the hapten diphenylcyclopropenone (DPC). Source of these receptors: a woman younger than 30 with alopecia areata. Some clones in this sample may be carry-over from other donors' samples.

CDR3 amino acids: CSVAKDRANTEAFF. CDR3 bases: TGCAGCGTGGCCAAGGACAGGGCCAACACTGAAGCTTTCTTT. The rearrangement joins TRBV29-1 to TRBJ1-1, with 8 bases matching TRBD1. In germline, CDR1 is SQVTM, CDR2 ANQGSEA. V dropped 6 bases and J dropped 2; count of bases not matched to a gene: 8. CDR3 length: 14 amino acids.

Ten or more counts support this clonotype. The chain employs TRBV10-2 and TRBJ1-1; the D gene is possibly TRBD1 (5 bases). The CDR3 is 13 amino acids. In germline, CDR1 is WSHSY, CDR2 SAAADI. The germline V and J ends were trimmed by 4 bases and 8 bases, with 14 bases remaining between them. Here the CDR3 reads CASSARDSGEAFF. The CDR3 DNA follows: TGCGCCAGCAGTGCCAGGGACTCGGGAGAAGCTTTCTTT.

This clonotype was detected many times. This sequence joins TRBV7-3 and TRBJ2-2; no clear D. Trimming shortened V by 1 base and J by 6 bases, and 6 bases separated the two germline ends. The CDR3 contains 13 residues. Looked up from germline, CDR1 is SGHTA and CDR2 is FQGTGA. For the CDR3, the DNA is TGTGCCAGCAGCTTAAACAGTCCCGGGGAGCTGTTTTTT. This codes for CASSLNSPGELFF.

This clonotype has a handful of counts. V is TRBV18 and J is TRBJ1-6; D remains ambiguous. V gave up 3 bases and J gave up 9 bases, with 12 bases separating them. This CDR3 has 14 residues. The germline V gene encodes CDR1 KGHSH and CDR2 LQKENI. The chain's CDR3 is CASSPEGRGSPLHF. The DNA of the CDR3 is TGTGCCAGCTCACCCGAGGGTCGGGGTTCACCCCTCCACTTT.

CDR3: CASSSPHEGAGNEQYF. The CDR3 bases are TGTGCCAGCAGCTCCCCCCACGAAGGGGCGGGGAACGAGCAGTACTTC. J is TRBJ2-7 and V is TRBV6-2 or TRBV6-3; TRBD2 is a possible D gene (6 bases). The CDR3 sequence is 16 residues long. Germline lookup yields CDR1 MNHEY and CDR2 SVGEGT. The V end was cut by 6 bases, the J end by 5 bases, with 23 bases between.

This rearrangement joins TRBV27 to TRBJ2-2; no clear D gene. V lost 5 bases and J 2 bases, leaving 9 bases between the germline ends. The CDR3 runs to 14 residues. Germline V gene lookup returns CDR1 MNHEY and CDR2 SMNVEV (reference sequence). The CDR3 region has the DNA TGTGCCAGCAGTAGCCGGCGAAACACCGGGGAGCTGTTTTTT. Its translation: CASSSRRNTGELFF.

There are many counts of this clonotype. V gene TRBV27 combines with J gene TRBJ1-4; D is unresolved. From germline, CDR1 is MNHEY and CDR2 SMNVEV (reference sequence). V gave up 6 bases and J gave up 0 bases, with 14 bases separating them. The CDR3 is 16 amino acids. CDR3: CASRTTQEATNEKLFF. The DNA for the CDR3 is TGTGCCAGCAGAACCACCCAAGAAGCAACTAATGAAAAACTGTTTTTT.

This clonotype showed up just a few times. This chain links TRBV2 with TRBJ1-3; maybe TRBD1 (6 bases). This CDR3 contains 17 residues. CDR1 and CDR2 from the germline V gene are SNHLY and FYNNEI. The CDR3 DNA follows: TGTGCTTCGCTGGATCCGACAGGAATTGTCTCTGGAAACACCATATATTTT. Its translation: CASLDPTGIVSGNTIYF.

This clonotype showed up many times. This chain links TRBV3-1 with TRBJ1-2; 10 nucleotides agree with TRBD1. The V segment lost 6 bases and the J segment 7 bases; nucleotides outside the gene matches: 5. CDR1 LGHDT and CDR2 YNNKEL come from the germline V gene (reference sequence). The CDR3 loop spans 13 amino acids. CDR3 region: CASRGTGDSGYTF. CDR3 DNA sequence: TGTGCCAGCAGGGGGACAGGGGATAGTGGCTACACCTTC.

This clonotype was seen ten or more times. The chain carries TRBV27 and TRBJ2-6; D gene ambiguous. Germline loops: CDR1 MNHEY, CDR2 SMNVEV (reference sequence). Between the trimmed V and J ends, which lost 3 bases and 4 bases, there was a span of 19 bases. The CDR3 sequence is 18 residues long. CDR3 coding DNA: TGTGCCAGCAGTTTTCTTCGGCAGGCCGCGGCGGGGGCCAACGTCCTGACTTTC. The encoded protein is CASSFLRQAAAGANVLTF.

Ten or more counts support this clonotype. The chain is built from TRBV6-5 and TRBJ2-7; possible D gene TRBD2, 6 bases. The CDR3 is 15 amino acids. Germline V lookup: CDR1 MNHEY, CDR2 SVGAGI. V dropped 11 bases and J dropped 0 bases, with 20 bases sitting between them. The CDR3 DNA sequence: TGTGCCGGATCAATGGAGGGCTCCAGCTCCTACGAGCAGTACTTC. Encoded protein: CAGSMEGSSSYEQYF.

This clonotype was seen at least ten times. The chain combines TRBV6-2 or TRBV6-3 with TRBJ2-7; tentatively, D is TRBD1 (5 bases). V lost 0 bases, J lost 2 bases, and 14 bases lay in between. The CDR3 contains 16 residues. Germline lookup yields CDR1 MNHEY and CDR2 SVGEGT. The CDR3 reads CASSYSIGALTYEQYF. The CDR3 nucleotides are TGTGCCAGCAGTTACTCGATTGGGGCACTCACCTACGAGCAGTACTTC.

The chain couples TRBV3-1 to TRBJ1-1; TRBD1 is a possible D gene (5 bases). CDR3 length: 16 residues. CDR1 LGHDT and CDR2 YNNKEL come from the germline V gene (reference sequence). V lost 2 bases and J lost 1, with 14 bases in between. CDR3 region: CASSQPSFQGNTEAFF. The CDR3 DNA is TGTGCCAGCAGCCAACCTTCCTTCCAGGGGAACACTGAAGCTTTCTTT.

The chain employs TRBV4-2 and TRBJ2-5, with 9 bases lining up with TRBD2. In germline, CDR1 is LGHNA, CDR2 YNFKEQ. The trim removed 4 bases at V and 3 bases at J, leaving 6 bases unmatched. CDR3 length equals 15 residues. The CDR3 loop is CASSPRAGGKETQYF. The CDR3 nucleotides read TGTGCCAGCAGCCCGCGAGCGGGGGGTAAAGAGACCCAGTACTTC.

This clonotype was counted a few times. The CDR3 region has the DNA TGTGCCAGCAGCTTTCTCCGACAGGGCAGCTCCTACGAGCAGTACTTC. It encodes CASSFLRQGSSYEQYF. V usage is TRBV11-2 and J usage is TRBJ2-7, with 7 bases identical to TRBD1. Germline V CDR1 and CDR2: SGHAT, FQNNGV. V lost 3 bases to trimming and J lost 0 bases; unmatched junction nucleotides: 8. The CDR3 spans 16 residues.

This clonotype was seen a few times. The rearrangement links TRBV6-5 to TRBJ1-3; a weak D match, TRBD1 (5 bases). The CDR3 runs to 15 residues. V was pared by 6 bases and J by 0 bases, with 12 bases between. CDR1 is MNHEY, CDR2 SVGAGI, per germline. In DNA, the CDR3 is TGTGCCAGCAGGGACACCTGGAGCTCTGGAAACACCATATATTTT. Translation gives CASRDTWSSGNTIYF.

V and J are TRBV7-9 and TRBJ2-5, with TRBD2 matching 9 bases. The CDR3 extends over 18 amino acids. CDR1 is SEHNR and CDR2 is FQNEAQ in the germline V gene (reference sequence). The V and J ends lost 2 bases and 7 bases, in that order; junction bases with no gene match: 17. The CDR3 loop is CASSLTREKAGGPWTQYF. CDR3 bases: TGTGCCAGCAGCTTAACTAGGGAGAAAGCGGGGGGCCCGTGGACCCAGTACTTC. Complete variable domain (other parts from reference TRBV7-9 and TRBJ2-5): DTGVSQNPRHKITKRGQNVTFRCDPISEHNRLYWYRQTLGQGPEFLTYFQNEAQLEKSRLLSDRFSAERPKGSFSTLEIQRTEQGDSAMYLCASSLTREKAGGPWTQYFGPGTRLLVL.

The chain recombines TRBV10-3 with TRBJ2-7, with 9 bases matching TRBD1. The V gene end was trimmed by 5 bases and the J gene end by 4 bases; junction bases not matched to a gene: 6. CDR3 size: 14 residues. Germline CDR1 and CDR2: ENHRY and SYGVKD. CDR3 sequence reads: CAISRSGTGYEQYF. Written as DNA, the CDR3 is TGTGCCATCAGTCGTTCCGGGACAGGGTACGAGCAGTACTTC.